This TCR beta chain was identified during a study of blood T cell repertoires in COVID-19. Study-wide background: There were acute and convalescent COVID-19 samples, and they came from the United States, Italy and Spain.

The table came from immunoSEQ multiplex PCR; TCRdb's copy has only in-frame clones and leaves some out. The sample has fewer than 250,000 clones, about 83% seen once. Trimming removed 0 bases at V and 15 bases at J, with 12 bases between. CDR1 and CDR2 from the germline V gene are MNHEY and SVGAGI. The CDR3 totals 12 residues. The sequence came from a woman of 80 years or more with COVID-19, enrolled during active disease. J is TRBJ2-1 and V is TRBV6-5; D call uncertain. The sequenced sample was peripheral blood. CDR3 protein: CASSYSRGLLFF. The CDR3 DNA sequence: TGTGCCAGCAGTTACTCGAGAGGTTTGCTGTTCTTC.